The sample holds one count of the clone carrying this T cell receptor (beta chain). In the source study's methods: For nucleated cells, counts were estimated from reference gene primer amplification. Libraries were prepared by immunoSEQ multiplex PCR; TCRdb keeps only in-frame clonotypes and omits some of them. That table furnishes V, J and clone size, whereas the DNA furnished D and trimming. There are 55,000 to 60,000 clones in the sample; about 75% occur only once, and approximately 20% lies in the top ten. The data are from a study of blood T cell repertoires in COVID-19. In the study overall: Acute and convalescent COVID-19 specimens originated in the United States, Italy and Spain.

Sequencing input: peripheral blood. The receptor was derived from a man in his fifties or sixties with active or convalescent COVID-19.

CDR3 in DNA: TGCGCCACCATGACGGGGGTTCCTGAAGCTTTCTTT. Its protein product is CATMTGVPEAFF. This chain uses TRBV10-2 with TRBJ1-1; a weak D match, TRBD1 (5 bases). Germline V gene lookup returns CDR1 WSHSY and CDR2 SAAADI. The CDR3 is made up of 12 amino acids. The V and J ends lost 10 bases and 6 bases respectively, with 15 bases between them.